The source of this T cell receptor (beta chain) is a study of blood T cells in healthy people across ages. General observations from the study: Conclusively comparing naive with antigen-experienced cells was impossible with unsorted PBMCs. Naive CD4+ cell counts and diversity both ran higher in long-lived than in aged donors.

Primers used in a second PCR of about 7 to 12 cycles were a sample-barcoded 5' primer and a J-beta primer mix. TCRdb itself ran the 5' RACE reads through MiXCR, one entry per CDR3 protein. The sample has over 950,000 distinct CDR3 sequences, 35% to 40% seen once; the top ten hold about 12%. The CDR3 has 17 residues. The V end lost 0 bases, the J end lost 3 bases, and 19 bases lay between the germline ends. Germline lookup yields CDR1 DFQATT and CDR2 SNEGSKA (reference sequence). Each sample used at least 6.5 million PBMCs. This clonotype was counted only a few times. Its antigen is undetermined. The clonotype comes from a man aged 18 to 29 in good health. This chain links TRBV20-1 with TRBJ2-3; D may be TRBD1 (6 bases). Sample: blood. As DNA, the CDR3 is TGCAGTGCTAGAGATCCTTGGTCAGGGGAAGGGACAGATACGCAGTATTTT. It is translated as CSARDPWSGEGTDTQYF.